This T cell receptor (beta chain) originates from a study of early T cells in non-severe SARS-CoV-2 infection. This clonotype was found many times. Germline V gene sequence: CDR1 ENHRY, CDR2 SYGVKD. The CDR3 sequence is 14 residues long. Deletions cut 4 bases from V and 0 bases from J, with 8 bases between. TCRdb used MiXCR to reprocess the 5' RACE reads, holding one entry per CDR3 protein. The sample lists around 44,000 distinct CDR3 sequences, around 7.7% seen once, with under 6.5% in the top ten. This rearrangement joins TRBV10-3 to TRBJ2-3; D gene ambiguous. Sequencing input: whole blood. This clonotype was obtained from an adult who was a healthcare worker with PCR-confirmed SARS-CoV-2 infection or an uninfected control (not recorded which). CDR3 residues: CAISGATSTDTQYF. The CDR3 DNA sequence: TGTGCCATCAGTGGTGCTACCAGCACAGATACGCAGTATTTT.